Below are 22 T cell receptor beta chains sequenced from a single sample in a study of T cell repertoires in cytomegalovirus infection. These receptors lack a known antigen. TCRdb re-analysed the reads in MiXCR, keeping a single row per CDR3 protein. Of 370,000 or so distinct CDR3 sequences detected, approximately 30% appear once; the ten largest clones hold around an eighth. The sample consisted of cultured PBMCs, taken from culture after CMV antigen stimulation. These receptors were taken from a human donor in good health (CMV status not recorded). Some clones in this sample may be carry-over from other donors' samples.

The rearrangement links TRBV19 to TRBJ2-3, with TRBD2 matching 7 bases. The trim removed 4 bases at V and 5 bases at J, leaving 12 bases unmatched. Germline values: CDR1 LNHDA, CDR2 SQIVND (reference sequence). There are 16 residues in the CDR3. CDR3 nucleotides: TGTGCCAGTAGTACGCTAGGGGAGGGCAGGAAAGATACGCAGTATTTT. As protein: CASSTLGEGRKDTQYF. Based on the CDR3 plus reference TRBV19 and TRBJ2-3, the full variable domain is DGGITQSPKYLFRKEGQNVTLSCEQNLNHDAMYWYRQDPGQGLRLIYYSQIVNDFQKGDIAEGYSVSREKKESFPLTVTSAQKNPTAFYLCASSTLGEGRKDTQYFGPGTRLTVL.

This chain uses TRBV12-5 with TRBJ2-1, with 7 bases fitting TRBD1. There are 14 residues in the CDR3. J gave up 2 bases and V 6 bases, and 4 bases lay outside the gene matches. Per the germline V gene, CDR1 is LGHNT and CDR2 is FRNRAP. CDR3 residues: CASGEGGPYNEQFF. As DNA, the CDR3 is TGTGCTAGTGGCGAAGGGGGCCCCTACAATGAGCAGTTCTTC.

The CDR3 loop is CASSLSPGQGYQPQHF. CDR3 nucleotide sequence: TGTGCCAGCAGTTTGTCCCCGGGACAGGGTTATCAGCCCCAGCATTTT. This chain links TRBV28 with TRBJ1-5; TRBD1 matches at 9 bases. Germline V gives CDR1 MDHEN, CDR2 SYDVKM. The length of the CDR3 is 16 residues. J was trimmed by 5 bases and V by 3 bases; bases with no gene match: 8.

This sequence joins TRBV6-1 and TRBJ2-7; possible D gene TRBD1, 5 bases. V was pared by 4 bases and J by 5 bases, with 12 bases between. This CDR3 comprises 13 residues. CDR1 is MNHNS and CDR2 is SASEGT in the germline V gene. For the CDR3, the DNA is TGTGCCAGCAGTGTGTGGACACCTAACGAGCAGTACGTC. Its translation: CASSVWTPNEQYV.

This clonotype has a single count. V usage is TRBV4-1 and J usage is TRBJ1-4; D possibly corresponds to TRBD1 (6 bases). CDR3 length: 18 residues. Trimming left V 4 bases short and J 3 bases short, with 21 bases between. Germline V CDR1 and CDR2: MGHRA, YSYEKL. The CDR3 reads CASSPLGGARSANEKLFF. The DNA for the CDR3 is TGCGCCAGCAGCCCCCTGGGGGGGGCAAGATCTGCTAATGAAAAACTGTTTTTT.

In its sample, this clonotype was seen a few times. The chain employs TRBV6-2 or TRBV6-3 and TRBJ1-2, with no clear D. This CDR3 contains 14 residues. The germline gives CDR1 MNHEY, CDR2 SVGEGT. The germline V and J ends were trimmed by 2 bases and 4 bases, with 11 bases remaining between them. This chain's CDR3 is CASSYVVAGYGYTF. The CDR3 DNA is TGTGCCAGCAGTTACGTGGTAGCAGGCTATGGCTACACCTTC.

This clonotype came up a few times. DNA of the CDR3: TGTGCCAGCAGCTTTGAGGCGGGACCTTACAATGAGCAGTTCTTC. Protein: CASSFEAGPYNEQFF. The genes are TRBV7-2 and TRBJ2-1, with D tentatively TRBD2 (6 bases). The CDR3 contains 15 residues. Germline V gene sequence: CDR1 SGHTA, CDR2 FQGNSA. Trimming pared 3 bases from V and 4 bases from J, leaving 13 bases between.

The table lists this clonotype with a count of one. The chain couples TRBV9 to TRBJ2-3; 14 bases align to TRBD2. Germline loops: CDR1 SGDLS, CDR2 YYNGEE. CDR3 size: 19 residues. The ends lost 4 bases at V and 1 base at J; junction bases unmatched: 11. The CDR3 DNA reads as TGTGCCAGCAGCCTCGGACTAGCGGGAGGACCCACGCGCACAGATACGCAGTATTTT. It is translated as CASSLGLAGGPTRTDTQYF. The whole variable domain, remainder taken from reference TRBV9 and TRBJ2-3, is DSGVTQTPKHLITATGQRVTLRCSPRSGDLSVYWYQQSLDQGLQFLIQYYNGEERAKGNILERFSAQQFPDLHSELNLSSLELGDSALYFCASSLGLAGGPTRTDTQYFGPGTRLTVL.

The chain carries TRBV4-2 and TRBJ2-5; TRBD2 agrees at 7 bases. This CDR3 spans 15 amino acids. The germline V gene encodes CDR1 LGHNA and CDR2 YNFKEQ. Losses at the gene ends were 1 base for V and 2 bases for J; bases not matched to a gene: 4. For the CDR3, the DNA is TGTGCCAGCAGCCAAGCGCCGGGACTACAAGAGACCCAGTACTTC. Translation gives CASSQAPGLQETQYF.

V gene TRBV29-1 combines with J gene TRBJ2-3; D gene uncertain. V was clipped by 1 base and J by 4 bases, with 6 bases between them. The CDR3 sequence is 12 residues long. Germline loops: CDR1 SQVTM, CDR2 ANQGSEA. CDR3 sequence: CSVEVTADTQYF. In DNA, the CDR3 is TGCAGCGTTGAAGTAACGGCAGATACGCAGTATTTT.

The genes are TRBV12-3 or TRBV12-4 and TRBJ2-1; the match to TRBD2 covers 8 bases. This CDR3 region has 17 residues. The V gene end was trimmed by 4 bases and the J gene end by 0 bases; junction bases not matched to a gene: 8. CDR3 residues: CASSSTLAGLSYNEQFF. The CDR3 region has the DNA TGTGCCAGCAGTTCCACCCTAGCGGGCCTCTCCTACAATGAGCAGTTCTTC.

V usage is TRBV30 and J usage is TRBJ1-2; the match to TRBD1 covers 9 bases. The CDR3 is made up of 16 amino acids. Germline-derived CDR1 and CDR2 are GTSNPN and SVGIG (reference sequence). J lost 4 bases, V lost 3 bases, and 12 bases had no gene match. CDR3 coding DNA: TGTGCCTGGAGGGGACCTGGGGACAGGGTGAGCTATGGCTACACCTTC. Translation gives CAWRGPGDRVSYGYTF. Full variable domain (outside the CDR3, taken from reference TRBV30 and TRBJ1-2): SQTIHQWPATLVQPVGSPLSLECTVEGTSNPNLYWYRQAAGRGLQLLFYSVGIGQISSEVPQNLSASRPQDRQFILSSKKLLLSDSGFYLCAWRGPGDRVSYGYTFGSGTRLTVV.

Many counts were recorded for this clonotype. The chain employs TRBV7-2 and TRBJ2-2, with D unclear. The CDR3 extends over 14 amino acids. The germline V gene has CDR1 SGHTA and CDR2 FQGNSA. The V end lost 1 base, the J end lost 13 bases, and 16 bases lay between the germline ends. The CDR3 DNA is TGTGCCAGCAGCTTAGATGGGCGACCGGTGGGGCTGTTTTTT. Residues: CASSLDGRPVGLFF. The variable domain in full, with the rest retrieved from reference TRBV7-2 and TRBJ2-2, is GAGVSQSPSNKVTEKGKDVELRCDPISGHTALYWYRQSLGQGLEFLIYFQGNSAPDKSGLPSDRFSAERTGGSVSTLTIQRTQQEDSAVYLCASSLDGRPVGLFFGEGSRLTVL.

DNA for the CDR3: TGTGCCAGTAGGGGCCCGGGACAGCATAATTCACCCCTCCACTTT. It encodes CASRGPGQHNSPLHF. The chain is built from TRBV19 and TRBJ1-6, with 7 bases that match TRBD1. After removal of 6 bases from V and 5 bases from J, the junction contained 7 bases not matched to a gene. The CDR3 extends over 15 amino acids. The germline V gene has CDR1 LNHDA and CDR2 SQIVND (reference sequence). Full variable domain (rest looked up from reference TRBV19 and TRBJ1-6): DGGITQSPKYLFRKEGQNVTLSCEQNLNHDAMYWYRQDPGQGLRLIYYSQIVNDFQKGDIAEGYSVSREKKESFPLTVTSAQKNPTAFYLCASRGPGQHNSPLHFGNGTRLTVT.

This rearrangement joins TRBV7-2 to TRBJ2-5; D might be TRBD2 (6 bases). Deletions cut 5 bases from V and 5 bases from J, with 18 bases between. Germline-derived CDR1 and CDR2 are SGHTA and FQGNSA. The CDR3 extends over 15 amino acids. The CDR3 nucleotides are TGTGCCAGCAGCGCCGGGACTGCCCTGGGGGAGACCCAGTACTTC. Translated, it gives CASSAGTALGETQYF.

Comments on this clonotype: Since a much larger clone is just one base distant, this may be a read error. The chain couples TRBV7-2 to TRBJ2-1, with D maybe TRBD1 (7 bases). CDR3 length: 15 amino acids. CDR1 is SGHTA and CDR2 is FQGNSA in the germline V gene. CDR3: CDSSLNGGTANEQFF. CDR3 nucleotides: TGTGACAGCAGCTTAAATGGGGGGACAGCCAATGAGCAGTTCTTC.

V gene TRBV24-1 combines with J gene TRBJ2-3; TRBD2 aligns across 7 bases. The CDR3 covers 15 residues. Germline values: CDR1 KGHDR, CDR2 SFDVKD. V lost 6 bases and J lost 6; bases outside the gene matches: 11. The CDR3 loop is CATSSAGAAADTQYF. CDR3 in DNA: TGTGCCACCAGTTCGGCGGGAGCTGCGGCGGATACGCAGTATTTT.

The table lists this clonotype with a few counts. The genes are TRBV19 and TRBJ1-4; 8 nucleotides line up with TRBD1. CDR1 is LNHDA and CDR2 is SQIVND in the germline V gene (reference sequence). Unmatched junction bases numbered 8, after V lost 3 bases and J lost 8 bases. The CDR3 length is 15 residues. CDR3 loop: CASSIRDRGGEKLFF. Written as DNA, the CDR3 is TGTGCCAGTAGTATCCGCGACAGGGGAGGGGAAAAACTGTTTTTT.

This clonotype appeared a few times. The rearrangement joins TRBV11-2 to TRBJ2-1, with 13 bases fitting TRBD2. The CDR3 totals 20 residues. Germline assignment: CDR1 SGHAT and CDR2 FQNNGV. Trimming took 7 bases from V and 0 from J; bases not matched to a gene: 15. The CDR3: CASTHAGTSGIRSSYNEQFF. CDR3 sequence (DNA): TGTGCCAGCACCCACGCCGGGACTAGCGGGATAAGGAGCTCCTACAATGAGCAGTTCTTC.

In this sample, this clonotype turned up once. V gene TRBV6-2 or TRBV6-3 combines with J gene TRBJ2-2; tentatively, D is TRBD2 (5 bases). Trimming left V 2 bases short and J 6 bases short, with 7 bases between. In germline, CDR1 is MNHEY, CDR2 SVGEGT. The CDR3 length is 13 residues. CDR3: CASSYMRAGELFF. The CDR3 DNA is TGTGCCAGCAGTTACATGCGGGCCGGGGAGCTGTTTTTT.

The chain carries TRBV4-1 and TRBJ2-3; D unresolved. Looked up from germline, CDR1 is MGHRA and CDR2 is YSYEKL. V gave up 1 base and J gave up 4 bases, with 6 bases separating them. The CDR3 runs 13 residues. This CDR3 is CASSQVKADTQYF. In nucleotides, the CDR3 is TGCGCCAGCAGCCAAGTTAAGGCAGATACGCAGTATTTT.

The rearrangement uses TRBV6-2 or TRBV6-3 and TRBJ2-5; D gene uncertain. The CDR3 covers 13 residues. V lost 8 bases, J lost 1 base, and 11 bases lay in between. Germline assignment: CDR1 MNHEY and CDR2 SVGEGT. CDR3 residues: CASAHAPQETQYF. The CDR3 bases are TGTGCCAGCGCCCACGCCCCCCAAGAGACCCAGTACTTC.